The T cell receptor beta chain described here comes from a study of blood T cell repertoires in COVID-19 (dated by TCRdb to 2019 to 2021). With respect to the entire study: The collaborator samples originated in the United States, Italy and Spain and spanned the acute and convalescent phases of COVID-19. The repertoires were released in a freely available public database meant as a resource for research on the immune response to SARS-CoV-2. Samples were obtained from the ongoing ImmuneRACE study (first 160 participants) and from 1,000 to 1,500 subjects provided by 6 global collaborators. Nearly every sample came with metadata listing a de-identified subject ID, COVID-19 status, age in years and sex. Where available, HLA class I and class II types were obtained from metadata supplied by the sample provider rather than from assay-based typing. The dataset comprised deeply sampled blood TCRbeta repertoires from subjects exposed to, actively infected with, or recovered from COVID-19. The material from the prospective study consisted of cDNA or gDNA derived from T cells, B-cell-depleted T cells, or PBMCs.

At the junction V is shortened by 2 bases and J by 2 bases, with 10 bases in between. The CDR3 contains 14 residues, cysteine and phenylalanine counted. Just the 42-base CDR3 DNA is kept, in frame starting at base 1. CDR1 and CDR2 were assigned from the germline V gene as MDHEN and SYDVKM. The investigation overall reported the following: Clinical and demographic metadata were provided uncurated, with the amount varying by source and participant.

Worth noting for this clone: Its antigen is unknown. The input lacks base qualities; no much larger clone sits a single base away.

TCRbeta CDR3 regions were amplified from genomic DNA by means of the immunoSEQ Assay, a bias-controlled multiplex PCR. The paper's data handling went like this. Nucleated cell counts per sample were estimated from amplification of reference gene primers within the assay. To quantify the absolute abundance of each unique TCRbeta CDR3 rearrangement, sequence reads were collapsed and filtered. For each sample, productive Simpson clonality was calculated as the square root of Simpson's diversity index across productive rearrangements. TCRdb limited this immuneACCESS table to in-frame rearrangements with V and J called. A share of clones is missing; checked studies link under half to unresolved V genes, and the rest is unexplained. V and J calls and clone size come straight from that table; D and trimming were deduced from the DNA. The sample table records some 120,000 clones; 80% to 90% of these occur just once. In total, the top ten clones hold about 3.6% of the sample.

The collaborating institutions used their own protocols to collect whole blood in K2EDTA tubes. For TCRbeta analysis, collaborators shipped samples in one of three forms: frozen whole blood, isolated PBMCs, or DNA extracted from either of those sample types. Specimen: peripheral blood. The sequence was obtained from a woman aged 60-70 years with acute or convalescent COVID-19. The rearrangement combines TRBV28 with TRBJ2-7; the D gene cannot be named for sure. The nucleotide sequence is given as TGTGCCAGCAGTTTAACGGCGGAAACCTACGAGCAGTACTTC. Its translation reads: CASSLTAETYEQYF.